This T cell receptor (beta chain) was sequenced during a study of CD8 T cells in ankylosing spondylitis. Making the TCR beta libraries involved quantitative 5'-RACE with molecular barcodes. TCRdb reanalysed the 5' RACE reads using MiXCR and keeps one entry per CDR3 protein. The sample has some 29,000 distinct CDR3 sequences; around 7.2% are singletons. This clonotype was seen a handful of times. Its target is unknown. Study observations and caveats: In synovial fluid and blood from reactive arthritis, some motif variants were previously reported. A TCR beta motif of eight or nine highly homologous variants seemed to mark ankylosing spondylitis blood. As reported, disease-linked clones showed significant enrichment in matched ankylosing spondylitis synovial fluid.

Germline-derived CDR1 and CDR2 are SGHAT and FQDESV (reference sequence). This CDR3 contains 19 residues. J gave up 2 bases and V 2 bases, and 12 bases lay outside the gene matches. This chain joins TRBV11-1 and TRBJ2-7; 13 bases match TRBD2. This sequence was found in a male donor with ankylosing spondylitis or in good health (not recorded which). The sample was blood, either unsorted or a sorted T cell fraction (not recorded which). As DNA, the CDR3 is TGTGCCAGCAGCTTAAGTACCGGGACTAGCGGGGACAGGACCTACGAGCAGTACTTC. This sequence encodes CASSLSTGTSGDRTYEQYF.